The 11 T cell receptor beta chains in this list originate from one sample, sequenced in a study of blood T cells in healthy people across ages (dated by TCRdb to about 2015). The receptor library was made with 5' RACE. TCRdb records Illumina HiSeq 2500 as the sequencer. A second PCR of roughly 6 to 12 cycles was run with a J-beta primer mix and a sample-barcoded 5' primer. The raw public reads went through TCRdb reprocessing: fastp at Q25, MiXCR clone calling, in-frame beta chains kept. Each entry is one CDR3 protein sequence, shown with its most common DNA and genes. This sample lists some 710,000 distinct CDR3 sequences; about half were detected once. The ten largest make up 15% to 20% of the sample. The sample taken for sequencing was blood. These receptors originate from a man older than 75 in good health.

The chain joins TRBV20-1 to TRBJ2-3; D perhaps matches TRBD2 (6 bases). The CDR3 has 14 amino acids. Germline CDR1 and CDR2: DFQATT and SNEGSKA (reference sequence). The V gene lost 5 bases and the J gene lost 0 bases, with 12 bases spanning the gap. The CDR3 bases are TGCAGTGCTGAACTAGCCCTAAGCACAGATACGCAGTATTTT. Its translation: CSAELALSTDTQYF.

This chain connects TRBV7-9 to TRBJ2-4; unclear D gene. V lost 3 bases, J lost 1 base, and 16 bases lay in between. CDR1 is SEHNR, CDR2 FQNEAQ, per germline (reference sequence). This CDR3 has 17 amino acids. CDR3 DNA sequence: TGTGCCAGCAGCTTCCGAAACGCTGTGGATGCCAAAAACATTCAGTACTTC. It specifies CASSFRNAVDAKNIQYF.

This clonotype was counted between two and nine times. This may arise from a read error, as a much more abundant clone is one base away. The V gene is TRBV7-2, the J gene TRBJ2-3; no reliable D call. V shed 3 bases and J shed 5 bases, with 9 bases lying between them. Germline V gives CDR1 SGHTA, CDR2 FQGNSA. The CDR3 sequence is 13 residues long. The CDR3 sequence: CASSFAPLDTQYF. As DNA, the CDR3 is TGTGCCAGCAGCTTTGCCCCGTTAGATACGCAGTATTTT.

The CDR3 loop reads CASSSPRQGPETQYF. Written as DNA, the CDR3 is TGTGCCAGCAGCTCGCCCAGGCAGGGTCCAGAGACCCAGTACTTC. The V call is TRBV7-9, the J call TRBJ2-5, with a weak D call TRBD1 (5 bases). Germline CDR1 is SEHNR and CDR2 is FQNEAQ (reference sequence). This CDR3 region has 15 residues. Trimming took off 4 bases at V and 4 bases at J, with 16 bases between the two ends. Combining the CDR3 with reference TRBV7-9 and TRBJ2-5 gives the whole variable domain DTGVSQNPRHKITKRGQNVTFRCDPISEHNRLYWYRQTLGQGPEFLTYFQNEAQLEKSRLLSDRFSAERPKGSFSTLEIQRTEQGDSAMYLCASSSPRQGPETQYFGPGTRLLVL.

The sample holds a few counts of this clonotype. The chain links TRBV28 to TRBJ2-1; 16 positions agree with TRBD2. Germline values: CDR1 MDHEN, CDR2 SYDVKM. The V gene end was trimmed by 6 bases and the J gene end by 9 bases; junction bases not matched to a gene: 8. The CDR3 extends over 16 amino acids. The CDR3 here is CASREPGLAGGFEQFF. In DNA, the CDR3 is TGTGCCAGCAGGGAACCGGGACTAGCGGGAGGGTTTGAGCAGTTCTTC.

This clonotype was recorded a few times. This sequence joins TRBV7-2 and TRBJ2-1; 12 bases map to TRBD2. CDR1 is SGHTA, CDR2 FQGNSA, per germline. The CDR3 is made up of 16 amino acids. J was trimmed by 6 bases and V by 5 bases; bases with no gene match: 8. The CDR3 loop is CASSPQGLAGINEQFF. CDR3 coding DNA: TGTGCCAGCAGCCCTCAAGGACTAGCGGGGATCAATGAGCAGTTCTTC.

The chain is built from TRBV12-3 or TRBV12-4 and TRBJ2-3, with D tentatively TRBD1 or TRBD2 (5 bases each). Trimming took 10 bases from V and 8 from J, leaving 25 bases between them. The CDR3 sequence is 15 residues long. In DNA form, the CDR3 reads TGTGCCACTAGGATGGGGGACCCCATTCTAGGTACGCAGTATTTT. This gives the protein CATRMGDPILGTQYF.

A few counts support this clonotype. The rearrangement uses TRBV27 and TRBJ2-7; 9 bases are shared with TRBD2. The trim removed 3 bases at V and 2 bases at J, leaving 8 bases unmatched. Germline V CDR1 and CDR2: MNHEY, SMNVEV (reference sequence). The CDR3 consists of 16 residues. The chain's CDR3 is CASSFSGTSSTYEQYF. The CDR3 DNA reads TGTGCCAGCAGTTTCTCCGGGACTAGCAGTACCTACGAGCAGTACTTC.

V gene TRBV27 combines with J gene TRBJ2-5, with a possible D match to TRBD2 (5 bases). V lost 6 bases, J lost 11 bases, and 19 bases lay in between. In germline, CDR1 is MNHEY, CDR2 SMNVEV (reference sequence). CDR3 size: 13 residues. The CDR3 bases are TGTGCCAGCAGAAAGGACGCCGGGGTAACGCAGTACTTC. Its protein product is CASRKDAGVTQYF.

The V gene is TRBV7-3, the J gene TRBJ2-1, with unresolved D. The V and J ends lost 6 bases and 0 bases respectively, with 12 bases between them. CDR1 and CDR2 from the germline V gene are SGHTA and FQGTGA. This CDR3 has 15 residues. For the CDR3, the DNA is TGTGCCAGCAGGAGAGGCTGGGGCTCCTACAATGAGCAGTTCTTC. Protein sequence: CASRRGWGSYNEQFF. The complete variable domain, with remaining parts taken from reference TRBV7-3 and TRBJ2-1, reads GAGVSQTPSNKVTEKGKYVELRCDPISGHTALYWYRQSLGQGPEFLIYFQGTGAADDSGLPNDRFFAVRPEGSVSTLKIQRTERGDSAVYLCASRRGWGSYNEQFFGPGTRLTVL.

This clonotype was detected a few times. This chain links TRBV6-4 with TRBJ2-1, with a possible D match to TRBD2 (6 bases). CDR3 size: 15 residues. Trimming pared 5 bases from V and 2 bases from J, leaving 13 bases between. Germline CDR1 and CDR2: MRHNA and SNTAGT. The CDR3 nucleotides read TGTGCCAGCAGTTATTCTAGCGCTCCCTACAATGAGCAGTTCTTC. Encoded protein: CASSYSSAPYNEQFF.